What follows describes a single T cell receptor beta chain. The specificity of this receptor is unknown. Relative to the germline gene, one junction end is altered; a read error may explain this. This entry comes from a study of T cell repertoires in breast cancer (dated by TCRdb to the mid-2010s). General notes on the study: Tumors, lymph nodes and peripheral blood lymphocytes from breast cancer patients, as well as peripheral blood from healthy control donors, were profiled. Most of the roughly 22 patient tumors analyzed for shared TCRs were ER+/PR+. Nine healthy donors, of an age range similar to that of the patients, were included as controls. On average, sequencing produced roughly 480,000 sequences per sample and approximately 10 reads per input cell. Because breast cancer has a low mutational burden and rarely has common mutations, the study reasoned that TCRs shared between breast cancer patients would target shared antigens. Tumors and tumor-involved lymph nodes were minced and digested with Liberase and DNase, then filtered through 70-um and 40-um filters. Tumor-free lymph nodes were processed without enzymatic digestion, and blood samples were separated by Ficoll.

The CDR3 holds 17 amino acids from the cysteine to the phenylalanine. The only DNA kept is the CDR3, 51 bases in frame from the first base. The germline V gene supplies CDR1 SGHDN and CDR2 FVKESK. Paired alpha-beta TCRs of CD8+ T cells were analyzed using an expanded emulsion RT-PCR method with primers for all TCR V genes. Before emulsion RT-PCR, CD8+ T cells were isolated using a CD8 positive selection kit and then incubated overnight in 9.5 to 10 IU/mL IL-2. The paper as a whole reports these results and caveats: TRBV7 predominated among the shared TCRs, which could possibly reflect tumor recognition or a mispriming bias from eight TRBV7 primers. About fourfold more TCRs were shared with matched tumor repertoires by tumor-involved sentinel lymph nodes than by tumor-free nodes (approximately 8% versus 2%). Discarding singleton TCRs and sampling only part of each tumor may have missed genuine antitumor clones. Because transcript abundance and primer differences skewed clone recovery, emulsion RT-PCR was regarded as qualitative rather than quantitative. Shared TCRs were encoded by various nucleotide sequences, which suggests selection and expansion based on antigen. About 18 TCR pairs were shared across seven or more patient tumors and were rarely found in control blood, which suggests possible tumor specificity.

Libraries were made using emulsion pairing. Unpaired genes were suppressed in a second nested PCR with blocking oligos, after which Illumina adaptors and barcodes were added in a third nested PCR. Each emulsion RT-PCR master mix held roughly 4,500-260,000 T cells and included C-region, Stepout and V-region primers. Emulsions were generated with the Micellula Emulsion and Purification Kit, and RT-PCR used Qiagen OneStep RT-PCR reagents. Pooled libraries were sequenced on an Illumina MiSeq with paired-end 2 x 250 reads. The source study handled its data this way. In Galaxy, read pairs were joined and then clipped at the engineered overlap into separate alpha and beta files, and any unclipped reads were discarded. To assign alpha-beta pairs, the researchers used CompleteTCR, a MiTCR-based pipeline that relies on an R script to link chains sharing read cluster identifiers. TCR sequences seen only once, which were about 1-3.4%, were removed as potential sequencing errors. TCRdb redid the processing of the public reads, applying fastp at Q25 and MiXCR, and retained in-frame beta chains. Rows with one shared CDR3 protein collapse into an entry with the most common genes and DNA. It is TCRdb's table, rather than the study itself, that gives the V and J calls and clone size. The sample yields tens of thousands of distinct CDR3 sequences; under 50% were counted once. Of the sample, less than 70% is held by the ten largest clones.

The chain was built from TRBV14 and TRBJ2-1, with the D gene not confidently named. The clonotype originates from a pool of human donors with breast cancer or a healthy control (not recorded which). The sequenced sample was CD8+ T cells. The CDR3 corresponds to CASSQDRSTQAYNELFF. The bases read TGTGCCAGCAGCCAAGATAGGTCGACGCAAGCCTACAATGAGCTGTTCTTC.